Sequencing of this T cell receptor (beta chain) was carried out in a study of OX40 agonist ivuxolimab in advanced cancers. Broader study findings: Clonal expansion was seen in CD4+ and CD8+ blood T cells by week 6 at 0.1 to 3.0 mg/kg.

This clone was seen just once. No antigen is known for it. Blood sampling was done at baseline, cycle 4 day 1, and cycle 7 day 1. Method: immunoSEQ multiplex PCR; TCRdb's copy keeps in-frame clones and lacks some. This sample has over 45,000 clones; approximately 90% occur once, and the top ten carry less than 40%. Looked up from germline, CDR1 is MNHEY and CDR2 is SMNVEV (reference sequence). J lost 7 bases, V lost 4 bases, and 12 bases had no gene match. The CDR3 spans 15 residues. The chain uses TRBV27 and TRBJ1-2; 7 positions agree with TRBD1. This sequence was found in an adult with an advanced solid tumor such as melanoma, head and neck, liver or kidney cancer. The source was CD4+ or CD8+ T cells sorted from blood, collected in a trial of the OX40 agonist ivuxolimab. In DNA form, the CDR3 reads TGTGCCAGCAGTTCAAACCTCGACAGGGTTGGTGGCTACACCTTC. This translates into CASSSNLDRVGGYTF.